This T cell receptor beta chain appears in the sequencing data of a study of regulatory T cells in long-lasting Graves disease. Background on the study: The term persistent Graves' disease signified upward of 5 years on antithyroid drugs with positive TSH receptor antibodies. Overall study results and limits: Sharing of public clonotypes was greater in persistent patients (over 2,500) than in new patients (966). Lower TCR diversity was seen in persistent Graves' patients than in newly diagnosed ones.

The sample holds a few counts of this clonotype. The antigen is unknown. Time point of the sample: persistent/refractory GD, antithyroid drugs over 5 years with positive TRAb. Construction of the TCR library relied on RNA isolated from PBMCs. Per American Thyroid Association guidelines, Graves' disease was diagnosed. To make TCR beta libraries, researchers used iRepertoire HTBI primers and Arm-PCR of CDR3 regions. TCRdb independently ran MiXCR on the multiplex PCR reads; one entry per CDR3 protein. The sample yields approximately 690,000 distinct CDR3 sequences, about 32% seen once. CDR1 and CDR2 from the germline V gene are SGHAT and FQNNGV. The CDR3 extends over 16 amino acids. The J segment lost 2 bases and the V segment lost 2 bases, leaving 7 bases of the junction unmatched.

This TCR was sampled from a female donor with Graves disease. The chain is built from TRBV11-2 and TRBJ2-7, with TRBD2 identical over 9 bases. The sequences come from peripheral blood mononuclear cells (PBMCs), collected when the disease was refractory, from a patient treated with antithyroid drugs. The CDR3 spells CASSLIKASGTYEQYF. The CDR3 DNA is TGTGCCAGCAGCTTAATTAAGGCTAGCGGGACCTACGAGCAGTACTTC.